Given below is one T cell receptor beta chain in context. This CDR3 has 13 amino acids. The V and J ends lost 5 bases and 2 bases respectively, with 4 bases between them. The germline gives CDR1 LNHDA, CDR2 SQIVND (reference sequence). This sample is drawn from a study of shared clonotypes between healthy human individuals. The method was immunoSEQ multiplex PCR; TCRdb's version includes in-frame clones alone and lacks a portion of them. The data hold some 1 million clones, with under 80% observed a single time. This receptor was identified in a man aged 18-30 years in good health. V and J are TRBV19 and TRBJ2-6; D gene uncertain. The source material was memory CD4+ T cells sorted from blood. Sample subset: CD45RA-negative fraction. The CDR3 coding sequence is TGTGCCAGTAGTGTTACTGGGGCCAACGTCCTGACTTTC. Translated: CASSVTGANVLTF.